These T cell receptor beta chains were read from a single sample in a study of shared clonotypes between healthy human individuals. Produced via immunoSEQ multiplex PCR; TCRdb's table is partial and in-frame only. This sample has roughly 850,000 clones, with 96% found just once. What was sequenced was naive CD8+ T cells sorted from blood. These receptors were taken from a man aged 25-45 years in good health. Each CDR3 is given with its conserved first and last residue. The D gene is left open where the match is weak. Clone size is not always given. Where it is, it says once, few, many or a class for expanded clones.

D gene: TRBD1
clone size: .
CDR3 length: 12
J gene: TRBJ2-7
V gene: TRBV7-9
CDR3 DNA: TGTGCCAGCAGCCACGGGACAGGTGAGCAGTACTTC
CDR3 protein: CASSHGTGEQYF

D gene: .
clone size: .
CDR3 length: 14
J gene: TRBJ1-1
V gene: TRBV7-6
CDR3 DNA: TGTGCCAGCAGCTTTACACCCATAGGACCTGAAGCTTTCTTT
CDR3 protein: CASSFTPIGPEAFF

D gene: TRBD2
clone size: .
CDR3 length: 15
J gene: TRBJ2-1
V gene: TRBV7-3
CDR3 DNA: TGTGCCAGCAGGTCGACTAGCGGGAGTTACAATGAGCAGTTCTTC
CDR3 protein: CASRSTSGSYNEQFF

D gene: .
clone size: .
CDR3 length: 13
J gene: TRBJ2-2
V gene: TRBV5-4
CDR3 DNA: TGTGCCAGCAGCCTAGGGAACACCGGGGAGCTGTTTTTT
CDR3 protein: CASSLGNTGELFF

D gene: TRBD1
clone size: once
CDR3 length: 16
J gene: TRBJ2-1
V gene: TRBV13
CDR3 DNA: TGTGCCAGCAGCTTGGCCCGGACAGGCCATAACGATGAGCAGTTCTTC
CDR3 protein: CASSLARTGHNDEQFF

D gene: TRBD1
clone size: .
CDR3 length: 15
J gene: TRBJ1-2
V gene: TRBV7-9
CDR3 DNA: TGTGCCAGCAGCTGGACAGGGGCCTTAAACTATGGCTACACCTTC
CDR3 protein: CASSWTGALNYGYTF

D gene: .
clone size: .
CDR3 length: 11
J gene: TRBJ2-3
V gene: TRBV13
CDR3 DNA: TGTGCCAGCAGCCGCACAGATACGCAGTATTTT
CDR3 protein: CASSRTDTQYF

D gene: TRBD1
clone size: once
CDR3 length: 13
J gene: TRBJ2-7
V gene: TRBV6-5
CDR3 DNA: TGTGCCAGCAGTTACGGGACAGGGGACGAGCAGTACTTC
CDR3 protein: CASSYGTGDEQYF

D gene: .
clone size: .
CDR3 length: 15
J gene: TRBJ2-5
V gene: TRBV4-3
CDR3 DNA: TGCGCCAGCAGCCAAGAAGGGACCCCTTCGGGGACCCAGTACTTC
CDR3 protein: CASSQEGTPSGTQYF

D gene: .
clone size: once
CDR3 length: 11
J gene: TRBJ2-3
V gene: TRBV18
CDR3 DNA: TGTGCCAGCTTACTTGGGGATACGCAGTATTTT
CDR3 protein: CASLLGDTQYF

D gene: .
clone size: .
CDR3 length: 15
J gene: TRBJ2-1
V gene: TRBV13
CDR3 DNA: TGTGCCACCTTGGCGGGGGCAGGGGCCTACAATGAGCAGTTCTTC
CDR3 protein: CATLAGAGAYNEQFF

D gene: .
clone size: .
CDR3 length: 11
J gene: TRBJ2-1
V gene: TRBV2
CDR3 DNA: TGTGCCAGCAGTCCCGTGGATGAGCAGTTCTTC
CDR3 protein: CASSPVDEQFF

D gene: TRBD1
clone size: .
CDR3 length: 15
J gene: TRBJ2-3
V gene: TRBV11-2
CDR3 DNA: TGTGCCAGCAGCTTAGGGGACAGGTACACAGATACGCAGTATTTT
CDR3 protein: CASSLGDRYTDTQYF

D gene: .
clone size: once
CDR3 length: 14
J gene: TRBJ2-7
V gene: TRBV5-1
CDR3 DNA: TGCGCCAGCAGCTTGGTTAGGTGGGGCTACGAGCAGTACTTC
CDR3 protein: CASSLVRWGYEQYF

D gene: TRBD1
clone size: .
CDR3 length: 20
J gene: TRBJ1-5
V gene: TRBV19
CDR3 DNA: TGTGCCAGTAGTATAGAGTGGTTATTATCGGGACAGGGGGCGGGACAGCCCCAGCATTTT
CDR3 protein: CASSIEWLLSGQGAGQPQHF

D gene: .
clone size: .
CDR3 length: 15
J gene: TRBJ2-1
V gene: TRBV2
CDR3 DNA: TGTGCCAGCAGTGGGGGCCAGAGGCCCTACAATGAGCAGTTCTTC
CDR3 protein: CASSGGQRPYNEQFF

D gene: .
clone size: .
CDR3 length: 14
J gene: TRBJ2-3
V gene: TRBV9
CDR3 DNA: TGTGCCAGCAGCGTCGCCGGGTTGGACGATACGCAGTATTTT
CDR3 protein: CASSVAGLDDTQYF

D gene: TRBD1
clone size: .
CDR3 length: 17
J gene: TRBJ2-7
V gene: TRBV5-1
CDR3 DNA: TGCGCCAGCAGCGGAGGGACAGGGGGATACTTATCCTACGAGCAGTACTTC
CDR3 protein: CASSGGTGGYLSYEQYF

D gene: TRBD2
clone size: .
CDR3 length: 14
J gene: TRBJ2-7
V gene: TRBV5-1
CDR3 DNA: TGCGCCAGCAGCTGGACTAGCGGGAGTTACGAGCAGTACTTC
CDR3 protein: CASSWTSGSYEQYF

D gene: .
clone size: .
CDR3 length: 13
J gene: TRBJ1-5
V gene: TRBV4-2
CDR3 DNA: TGTGCCAGCAGCCAGTTAGATGGGCAGCCCCAGCATTTT
CDR3 protein: CASSQLDGQPQHF

D gene: .
clone size: .
CDR3 length: 13
J gene: TRBJ2-7
V gene: TRBV7-9
CDR3 DNA: TGTGCCAGCAGCTTACGACTCCACTACGAGCAGTACTTC
CDR3 protein: CASSLRLHYEQYF

D gene: .
clone size: .
CDR3 length: 18
J gene: TRBJ2-2
V gene: TRBV7-9
CDR3 DNA: TGTGCCAGCAGTTCAACTTCTGACAGCCCCGTGAACACCGGGGAGCTGTTTTTT
CDR3 protein: CASSSTSDSPVNTGELFF

D gene: .
clone size: .
CDR3 length: 18
J gene: TRBJ2-5
V gene: TRBV27
CDR3 DNA: TGTGCCAGCAGCTCCCTTGGGGCAGGGTATGGGGTTGAAGAGACCCAGTACTTC
CDR3 protein: CASSSLGAGYGVEETQYF

D gene: .
clone size: .
CDR3 length: 14
J gene: TRBJ1-1
V gene: TRBV27
CDR3 DNA: TGTGCCAGCAGTTTAGTGGTGACAGGCACTGAAGCTTTCTTT
CDR3 protein: CASSLVVTGTEAFF

D gene: TRBD2
clone size: .
CDR3 length: 19
J gene: TRBJ2-1
V gene: TRBV7-9
CDR3 DNA: TGTGCCAGCAGCACCCCCGGGACTAGCGGGAGGGTCGCCTACAATGAGCAGTTCTTC
CDR3 protein: CASSTPGTSGRVAYNEQFF

D gene: TRBD1
clone size: .
CDR3 length: 16
J gene: TRBJ2-7
V gene: TRBV15
CDR3 DNA: TGTGCCACCAGCAGAGATCTGGGGACAGGGGGCGTCGAGCAGTACTTC
CDR3 protein: CATSRDLGTGGVEQYF

D gene: .
clone size: .
CDR3 length: 11
J gene: TRBJ2-7
V gene: TRBV29-1
CDR3 DNA: TGCAGCGTTGCCCCCCCCGGAGAGCAGTACTTC
CDR3 protein: CSVAPPGEQYF

D gene: TRBD1
clone size: .
CDR3 length: 15
J gene: TRBJ2-7
V gene: TRBV7-2
CDR3 DNA: TGTGCCAGCAGCTCCGGACAGGGGGGCACCTACGAGCAGTACTTC
CDR3 protein: CASSSGQGGTYEQYF

D gene: .
clone size: once
CDR3 length: 18
J gene: TRBJ2-3
V gene: TRBV1
CDR3 DNA: TGCACCAGCAGCCAAGATCAAAGGGTCAGCGGGAGCTTGGATACGCAGTATTTT
CDR3 protein: CTSSQDQRVSGSLDTQYF

D gene: .
clone size: .
CDR3 length: 15
J gene: TRBJ2-2
V gene: TRBV5-1
CDR3 DNA: TGCGCCAGCAGCTTGGCCGCCGTGGGCACCGGGGAGCTGTTTTTT
CDR3 protein: CASSLAAVGTGELFF

D gene: .
clone size: once
CDR3 length: 13
J gene: TRBJ2-2
V gene: TRBV9
CDR3 DNA: TGTGCCAGCGGCCTTCGCCGAACCGGGGAGCTGTTTTTT
CDR3 protein: CASGLRRTGELFF

D gene: .
clone size: .
CDR3 length: 13
J gene: TRBJ2-2
V gene: TRBV10-1
CDR3 DNA: TGCGCCAGCTCGGCCGGAGGCACCGGGGAGCTGTTTTTT
CDR3 protein: CASSAGGTGELFF

D gene: TRBD2
clone size: .
CDR3 length: 16
J gene: TRBJ2-1
V gene: TRBV11-2
CDR3 DNA: TGTGCCAGCAGCCTGTCGACTAGCGACTCCTACAATGAGCAGTTCTTC
CDR3 protein: CASSLSTSDSYNEQFF

D gene: .
clone size: .
CDR3 length: 14
J gene: TRBJ2-7
V gene: TRBV28
CDR3 DNA: TGTGCCAGCAGTTTAAGTGGCCAGGTCTACGAGCAGTACTTC
CDR3 protein: CASSLSGQVYEQYF

D gene: TRBD2
clone size: .
CDR3 length: 17
J gene: TRBJ2-1
V gene: TRBV10-3
CDR3 DNA: TGTGCCATCAGTGACTACGGGACTAGCGGGATGTACAATGAGCAGTTCTTC
CDR3 protein: CAISDYGTSGMYNEQFF

D gene: .
clone size: .
CDR3 length: 14
J gene: TRBJ1-2
V gene: TRBV6-5
CDR3 DNA: TGTGCCAGCAGTCCAACGGACAGCAACTATGGCTACACCTTC
CDR3 protein: CASSPTDSNYGYTF

D gene: .
clone size: .
CDR3 length: 14
J gene: TRBJ2-7
V gene: TRBV5-1
CDR3 DNA: TGCGCCAGCAGCTCCCCCGGGACGACCTACGAGCAGTACTTC
CDR3 protein: CASSSPGTTYEQYF

D gene: .
clone size: .
CDR3 length: 16
J gene: TRBJ2-7
V gene: TRBV5-5
CDR3 DNA: TGTGCCAGCAGCTTGGACTACCTGGGTCGACTCTACGAGCAGTACTTC
CDR3 protein: CASSLDYLGRLYEQYF

D gene: .
clone size: .
CDR3 length: 13
J gene: TRBJ2-7
V gene: TRBV4-1
CDR3 DNA: TGCGCCAGCAGCCAACCGGGACTGGGGGAGCAGTACTTC
CDR3 protein: CASSQPGLGEQYF

D gene: TRBD1
clone size: .
CDR3 length: 15
J gene: TRBJ2-2
V gene: TRBV5-8
CDR3 DNA: TGTGCCAGCCGTGTCCCGGGACAGTTTACCGGGGAGCTGTTTTTT
CDR3 protein: CASRVPGQFTGELFF

D gene: TRBD2
clone size: .
CDR3 length: 15
J gene: TRBJ2-3
V gene: TRBV2
CDR3 DNA: TGTGCCAGCATCTTCCGGGGGGAGCACACAGATACGCAGTATTTT
CDR3 protein: CASIFRGEHTDTQYF

D gene: .
clone size: .
CDR3 length: 15
J gene: TRBJ2-5
V gene: TRBV7-8
CDR3 DNA: TGTGCCAGCAGCCTAGGAGGGGGGAACCAAGGGACCCAGTACTTC
CDR3 protein: CASSLGGGNQGTQYF

D gene: .
clone size: .
CDR3 length: 13
J gene: TRBJ2-7
V gene: TRBV6-5
CDR3 DNA: TGTGCCAGCACCTTGACCCGGGGCTACGAGCAGTACTTC
CDR3 protein: CASTLTRGYEQYF

D gene: .
clone size: .
CDR3 length: 15
J gene: TRBJ1-1
V gene: TRBV7-6
CDR3 DNA: TGTGCCAGCAGCCCCGGGACCGGGCCTCACACTGAAGCTTTCTTT
CDR3 protein: CASSPGTGPHTEAFF

D gene: .
clone size: .
CDR3 length: 17
J gene: TRBJ2-3
V gene: TRBV10-1
CDR3 DNA: TGCGCCAGCAGTGAGTCCGGAGCGGATTTGGGCACAGATACGCAGTATTTT
CDR3 protein: CASSESGADLGTDTQYF

D gene: TRBD2
clone size: .
CDR3 length: 14
J gene: TRBJ2-7
V gene: TRBV4-1
CDR3 DNA: TGCGCCAGCAGCCGGACTAGCGGATCCTACGAGCAGTACTTC
CDR3 protein: CASSRTSGSYEQYF

D gene: .
clone size: .
CDR3 length: 13
J gene: TRBJ2-7
V gene: TRBV5-4
CDR3 DNA: TGTGCCAGCAGCTTGGAGGGTGGGATGGAGCAGTACTTC
CDR3 protein: CASSLEGGMEQYF

D gene: .
clone size: .
CDR3 length: 12
J gene: TRBJ2-2
V gene: TRBV5-4
CDR3 DNA: TGTGCCAGCCGAGGTGGCACCGGGGAGCTGTTTTTT
CDR3 protein: CASRGGTGELFF